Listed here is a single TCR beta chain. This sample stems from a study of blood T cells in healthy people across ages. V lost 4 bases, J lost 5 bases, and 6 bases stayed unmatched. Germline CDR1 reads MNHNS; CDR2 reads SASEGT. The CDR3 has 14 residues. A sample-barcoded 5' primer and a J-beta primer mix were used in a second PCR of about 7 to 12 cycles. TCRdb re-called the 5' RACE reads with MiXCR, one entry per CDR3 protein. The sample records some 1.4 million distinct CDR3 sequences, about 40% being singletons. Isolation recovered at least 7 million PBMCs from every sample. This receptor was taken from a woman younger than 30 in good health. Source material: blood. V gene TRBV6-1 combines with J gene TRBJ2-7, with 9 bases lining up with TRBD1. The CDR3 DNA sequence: TGTGCCAGCAGTGTGACAGGGGGGGAGAACGAGCAGTACTTC. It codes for CASSVTGGENEQYF.